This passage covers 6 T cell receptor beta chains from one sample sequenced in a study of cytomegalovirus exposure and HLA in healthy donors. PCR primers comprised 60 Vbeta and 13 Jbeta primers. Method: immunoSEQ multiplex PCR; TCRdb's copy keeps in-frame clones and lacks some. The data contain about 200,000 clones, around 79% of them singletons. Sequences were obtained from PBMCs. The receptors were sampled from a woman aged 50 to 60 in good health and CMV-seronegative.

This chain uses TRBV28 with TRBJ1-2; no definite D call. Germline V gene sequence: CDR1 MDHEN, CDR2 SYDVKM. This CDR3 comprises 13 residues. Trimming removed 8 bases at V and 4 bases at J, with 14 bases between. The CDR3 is CASLSGPFYGYTF. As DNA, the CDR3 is TGTGCCAGCTTAAGTGGCCCATTCTATGGCTACACCTTC.

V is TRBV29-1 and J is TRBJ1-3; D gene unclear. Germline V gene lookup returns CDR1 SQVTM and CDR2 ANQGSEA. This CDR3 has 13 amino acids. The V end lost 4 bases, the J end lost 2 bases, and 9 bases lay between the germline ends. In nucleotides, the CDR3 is TGCAGCGTTGGTTACGGGACTGGAAACACCATATATTTT. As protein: CSVGYGTGNTIYF.

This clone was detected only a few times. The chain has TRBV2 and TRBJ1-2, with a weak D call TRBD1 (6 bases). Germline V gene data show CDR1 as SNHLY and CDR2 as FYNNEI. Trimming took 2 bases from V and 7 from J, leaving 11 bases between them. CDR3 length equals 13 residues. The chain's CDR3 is CASSEQGIGGYTF. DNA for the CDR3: TGTGCCAGCAGTGAACAGGGGATCGGTGGCTACACCTTC.

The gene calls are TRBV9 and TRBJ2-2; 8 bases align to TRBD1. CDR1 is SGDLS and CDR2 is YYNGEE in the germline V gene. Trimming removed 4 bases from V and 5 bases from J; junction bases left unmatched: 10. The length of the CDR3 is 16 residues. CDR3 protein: CASSLTPTGVTGELFF. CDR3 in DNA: TGTGCCAGCAGCCTGACCCCGACAGGGGTTACCGGGGAGCTGTTTTTT.

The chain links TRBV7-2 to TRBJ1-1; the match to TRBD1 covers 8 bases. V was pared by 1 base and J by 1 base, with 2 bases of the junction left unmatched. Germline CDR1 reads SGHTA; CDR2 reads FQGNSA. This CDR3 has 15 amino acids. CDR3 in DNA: TGTGCCAGCAGCTTAGAGGGGACAGGGAACACTGAAGCTTTCTTT. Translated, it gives CASSLEGTGNTEAFF. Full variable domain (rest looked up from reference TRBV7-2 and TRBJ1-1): GAGVSQSPSNKVTEKGKDVELRCDPISGHTALYWYRQSLGQGLEFLIYFQGNSAPDKSGLPSDRFSAERTGGSVSTLTIQRTQQEDSAVYLCASSLEGTGNTEAFFGQGTRLTVV.

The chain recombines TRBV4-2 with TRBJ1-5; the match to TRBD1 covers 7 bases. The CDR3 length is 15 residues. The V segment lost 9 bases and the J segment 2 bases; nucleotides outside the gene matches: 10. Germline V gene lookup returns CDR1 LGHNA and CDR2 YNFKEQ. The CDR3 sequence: CASREAGTGNQPQHF. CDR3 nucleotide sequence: TGTGCCAGTAGAGAGGCCGGGACAGGCAATCAGCCCCAGCATTTT.